Given below is one T cell receptor (beta chain) in context. All sequencing subjects had displayed CD8+CD57+ cell expansion on flow cytometry. The data originate from a study of CD8+CD57+ T cells in acquired aplastic anemia. Genomic DNA acted as the template from which TCR beta VDJ combination and CDR3 sequence profiling were carried out. TCRdb itself ran the reads through MiXCR, one entry per CDR3 protein. The repertoire has about 150,000 distinct CDR3 sequences, approximately 52% of them found once; the top ten carry about 12%. This receptor was identified in a human donor with aplastic anemia. Sequenced: sorted CD4+, CD8+, or CD8+CD57+ T cells (not recorded which) from PBMCs.

The CDR3 loop is CASRLAGDPDEQYF. The CDR3 DNA is TGTGCCAGCAGGCTAGCGGGAGACCCCGACGAGCAGTACTTC. V is TRBV7-8 and J is TRBJ2-7, with 10 bases aligning to TRBD2. V lost 6 bases and J lost 5; bases outside the gene matches: 7. This CDR3 is built from 14 residues. Germline assignment: CDR1 SGHVS and CDR2 FQNEAQ.